The TCR beta chain under discussion was sequenced for a study of human thymus T cells (dated by TCRdb to about 2020). In the study overall: The study characterized TCR alpha and beta repertoires from fewer than ten infant thymus samples and a few related peripheral blood samples. The cohort included about 6 male and two female infants, with donor ages spanning 7 to 244 days. The full study reports these points: The related research found that thymic TCR repertoires overlapped highly between unrelated individuals. Both the thymic and the peripheral blood repertoires appeared to show biased V and J gene segment usage. On average, thymus samples yielded around 810,000 unique TCRB clonotypes, whereas blood samples yielded some 92,000.

CDR3 length: 17 amino acids, cysteine to phenylalanine. CDR3 DNA only is kept here, 51 bases in frame from base 1. V sheds 5 bases and J sheds 4 bases, leaving 23 bases between their ends. The germline V gene gives CDR1 as SGHAT and CDR2 as FQNNGV. A word on this clone: No antigen is known for it. No clone much larger than this one lies a single base away; base qualities are absent.

TCRB and TCRAD loci were amplified from a standardized quantity of quality-controlled genomic DNA using the immunoSEQ multiplex PCR assay. The amplicons spanned the V(D)J region and were long enough to cover the CDR3 and allow V and J genes to be identified. The commercial immunoSEQ service was used to sequence amplicons on an Illumina platform. Processing in the source paper ran as follows. Primer bias and sequencing errors were corrected as previously described, and TCRAD and TCRB definitions were based on the IMGT database. Analysis of the repertoires was done with immunoSEQ Analyzer 3.0 and VDJTools and included basic statistics, V/J segment usage, diversity estimates, rarefaction and pairwise overlap. Diversity was estimated with Chao1, ChaoE, Efron-Thisted, Shannon and inverse Simpson indices, and also on datasets down-sampled to the smallest sample. Repertoire overlap used strict matching of CDR3 nucleotide sequence, V gene and J gene, with Jaccard-based multidimensional scaling clustering. TCRdb re-hosts the immuneACCESS table, in-frame sequences only. Its copies lack some clones; in the studies checked, an unresolved V gene accounts for under half of them, and the cause for the rest is not known. The V and J calls and clone size were taken over from that table, and D and trimming were inferred from the DNA. The table for this sample lists some 78,000 clones; roughly 97% of them were counted only once. 0.031% of the sample goes to the ten largest clones.

Thymus tissue was obtained as surgical resects removed during corrective cardiac surgery. In Finland, the donors were immunologically healthy infants who were having open corrective cardiac surgery for congenital heart defects. Thymocytes were released mechanically from tissue and stored at -70 °C as pellets of 10-30 million cells. Genomic DNA was extracted from frozen cell pellets with a QIAsymphony instrument. The sequencing sample was made of thymus tissue. Here the chain combines TRBV11-2 and TRBJ2-5; confidence is insufficient to name the D gene. This receptor was obtained from a boy younger than two with a congenital heart defect but otherwise immunologically healthy. CDR3 protein: CASSRRGLLLGPETQYF. In nucleotide form, the sequence is TGTGCCAGCAGCCGCCGTGGGCTCCTACTCGGTCCAGAGACCCAGTACTTC.